One sample yielded the 19 T cell receptor beta chains listed below, sequenced in a study of immune heterogeneity within non-small cell lung tumors. TCR beta CDR3 regions came from multiplex PCR with 32 forward V and 13 reverse J primers. TCRdb called the multiplex PCR reads again in MiXCR, with one record for every CDR3 protein. The data contain under 5,500 distinct CDR3 sequences, around a fifth of them singletons. Template was bulk tumor genomic DNA, 500 to 650 ng per sample. Multiple widely separated biopsies were taken from each primary tumor at surgery. Patients underwent curative surgery for non-small cell lung cancer (untreated and newly diagnosed). Sequencing input: lung tumor tissue. The receptors stem from a man in his 70s with non-small cell lung cancer.

J is TRBJ2-2 and V is TRBV15; D remains ambiguous. There are 13 residues in the CDR3. V was cut by 1 base and J by 6 bases, with 6 bases left in between. CDR1 and CDR2 from the germline V gene are LNHNV and YYDKDF (reference sequence). CDR3 bases: TGTGCCACCAGCAGAGCAAGCTCCGGGGAGCTGTTTTTT. Protein sequence: CATSRASSGELFF.

This clonotype was seen once. V gene TRBV4-1 combines with J gene TRBJ2-2, with TRBD1 identical over 9 bases. The ends lost 7 bases at V and 4 bases at J; junction bases unmatched: 7. CDR3 length: 15 amino acids. Germline values: CDR1 MGHRA, CDR2 YSYEKL. The CDR3 sequence: CASNLRDRATGELFF. The CDR3, as DNA: TGCGCCAGCAACCTCCGGGACAGGGCCACCGGGGAGCTGTTTTTT.

This clonotype is medium-sized in the sample. The rearrangement joins TRBV6-1 to TRBJ2-7; 8 nucleotides line up with TRBD1. From germline, CDR1 is MNHNS and CDR2 SASEGT. The CDR3 sequence is 10 residues long. J was trimmed by 7 bases and V by 11 bases; bases with no gene match: 4. The CDR3 bases are TGTGCCTCAGGACAGGGAGAGCAGTACTTC. This gives the protein CASGQGEQYF.

Within the sample, this clonotype is medium-sized (0.01 to 0.1%). This sequence joins TRBV6-1 and TRBJ2-7; TRBD1 is a possible D gene (6 bases). Looked up from germline, CDR1 is MNHNS and CDR2 is SASEGT. Trimming stripped 8 bases from V and 11 bases from J, with 13 bases between. This CDR3 has 10 residues. For the CDR3, the DNA is TGTGCCAGCGGTCTGGCAGGGGAGTACTTC. Its protein product is CASGLAGEYF.

Regarding this clonotype: This may be a read error: a much more frequent sequence differs by one nucleotide. J is TRBJ2-7 and V is TRBV10-3; no reliable D call. CDR1 is ENHRY and CDR2 is SYGVKD in the germline V gene. The CDR3 is 12 residues long. V lost 9 bases and J 2 bases, leaving 11 bases between the germline ends. The DNA for the CDR3 is TGTGCCATTGGGGAAGTTACCTACGAGCAGTACTTC. It is translated as CAIGEVTYEQYF.

The chain carries TRBV5-4 and TRBJ2-2, with D perhaps assigned TRBD1 or TRBD2 (6 bases each). Per the germline V gene, CDR1 is SGHNT and CDR2 is YYREEE (reference sequence). There are 15 residues in the CDR3. V was pared by 2 bases and J by 1 base, with 9 bases between. The CDR3 sequence is CASSFGGQNTGELFF. The CDR3, as DNA: TGTGCCAGCAGCTTCGGGGGACAGAACACCGGGGAGCTGTTTTTT.

The chain recombines TRBV3-1 with TRBJ2-6; D gene uncertain. Germline V gives CDR1 LGHDT, CDR2 YNNKEL (reference sequence). This CDR3 is built from 14 residues. V lost 3 bases and J 0 bases, leaving 3 bases between the germline ends. The CDR3 spells CASSQSSGANVLTF. The CDR3 DNA follows: TGTGCCAGCAGCCAGTCCTCTGGGGCCAACGTCCTGACTTTC.

V is TRBV7-9 and J is TRBJ1-2; no definite D call. The germline CDR1 and CDR2 sequences are SEHNR and FQNEAQ (reference sequence). The CDR3 is made up of 10 amino acids. V dropped 6 bases and J dropped 3 bases, with 2 bases sitting between them. The DNA for the CDR3 is TGTGCCAGCAGTTACTATGGCTACACCTTC. This translates into CASSYYGYTF.

CDR3 in amino acids: CASSFPGPGTGSVKGNTGELFF. In nucleotides, the CDR3 is TGTGCCAGCAGCTTCCCCGGCCCCGGGACAGGGTCTGTAAAGGGGAACACCGGGGAGCTGTTTTTT. The chain links TRBV7-9 to TRBJ2-2; the match to TRBD1 covers 9 bases. The J segment lost 1 base and the V segment lost 3 bases, leaving 21 bases of the junction unmatched. CDR3 length: 22 amino acids. Germline assignment: CDR1 SEHNR and CDR2 FQNEAQ (reference sequence).

This chain connects TRBV30 to TRBJ2-1; 9 nucleotides match TRBD2. Unmatched junction bases numbered 18, after V lost 0 bases and J lost 9 bases. The CDR3 runs to 18 residues. Germline values: CDR1 GTSNPN, CDR2 SVGIG (reference sequence). CDR3 bases: TGTGCCTGGAGTGTACGTCGGGGCGGGAGGGCGGGTTTAATTGAGCAGTTCTTC. Amino acid sequence: CAWSVRRGGRAGLIEQFF.

Relative to its sample, this clonotype is medium-sized. The J gene is TRBJ2-7, the V gene TRBV7-2, with 10 bases that match TRBD2. The J segment lost 2 bases and the V segment lost 0 bases, leaving 1 base of the junction unmatched. The CDR3 spans 15 residues. Germline V gene sequence: CDR1 SGHTA, CDR2 FQGNSA. The CDR3 loop is CASSLAGTSAYEQYF. The CDR3 region has the DNA TGTGCCAGCAGCTTAGCTGGGACTAGCGCCTACGAGCAGTACTTC.

V is TRBV19 and J is TRBJ2-5; perhaps TRBD2 as D (5 bases). Germline V gene lookup returns CDR1 LNHDA and CDR2 SQIVND (reference sequence). Trimming removed 5 bases at V and 5 bases at J, with 21 bases between. The CDR3 covers 16 residues. The CDR3 sequence: CASSPGVVTFWETQYF. The CDR3 nucleotides are TGTGCCAGTAGTCCCGGGGTTGTTACTTTTTGGGAGACCCAGTACTTC. The full variable domain, with the rest looked up from reference TRBV19 and TRBJ2-5, is DGGITQSPKYLFRKEGQNVTLSCEQNLNHDAMYWYRQDPGQGLRLIYYSQIVNDFQKGDIAEGYSVSREKKESFPLTVTSAQKNPTAFYLCASSPGVVTFWETQYFGPGTRLLVL.

By sample fraction, this clonotype is medium-sized. The chain is built from TRBV24-1 and TRBJ2-3; D is unresolved. The CDR3 runs to 13 residues. Trimming removed 0 bases at V and 5 bases at J, with 5 bases between. Germline-derived CDR1 and CDR2 are KGHDR and SFDVKD. Here the CDR3 DNA reads TGTGCCACCAGTGATTTGAAGAGAGATACGCAGTATTTT. This gives the protein CATSDLKRDTQYF.

On this clonotype: A read error may be the cause here, since a much bigger clone is one base away. J is TRBJ2-7 and V is TRBV28, with 11 bases lining up with TRBD2. The CDR3 spans 16 residues. Germline CDR1 MDHEN, CDR2 SYDVKM. CDR3 nucleotides: TGTGCCAGCAGCGATACACTAGCGGGAGTGACCCACGATCAGTACTTC. This sequence encodes CASSDTLAGVTHDQYF.

In regard to this clonotype: Possible read error: a much larger clone is one base away. This CDR3 is CSSSQDRPDRSSYEQYF. In DNA, the CDR3 is TGTTCCAGCAGCCAAGACCGCCCGGATAGGAGCTCCTACGAGCAGTACTTC. The rearrangement uses TRBV3-1 and TRBJ2-7; D unclear. There are 17 residues in the CDR3. Germline CDR1 and CDR2: LGHDT and YNNKEL (reference sequence).

In its sample, this clonotype ranks as medium-sized. V and J are TRBV13 and TRBJ2-2; no clear D. This CDR3 contains 16 residues. The V and J ends lost 5 bases and 5 bases respectively, with 18 bases between them. CDR1 is PRHDT, CDR2 FYEKMQ, per germline (reference sequence). CDR3 sequence: CASSQHWAELTGELFF. CDR3 sequence (DNA): TGTGCCAGCAGCCAGCACTGGGCGGAACTGACCGGGGAGCTGTTTTTT.

This clonotype is termed large (0.1 to 1%). The rearrangement uses TRBV20-1 and TRBJ1-1; D is unresolved. Trimming pared 6 bases from V and 7 bases from J, leaving 15 bases between. The germline V gene encodes CDR1 DFQATT and CDR2 SNEGSKA (reference sequence). There are 12 residues in the CDR3. The CDR3, as DNA: TGCAGTGCCTACAACAAGCGTCTTGAAGCTTTCTTT. The encoded protein is CSAYNKRLEAFF.

The CDR3 coding sequence is TGTGCCAGTAGTATAGCCGCCTCGGCAAACACTGAAGCTTTCTTT. Amino acids: CASSIAASANTEAFF. The rearrangement joins TRBV19 to TRBJ1-1; D gene ambiguous. The CDR3 has 15 residues. Germline-derived CDR1 and CDR2 are LNHDA and SQIVND (reference sequence). The germline V and J ends were trimmed by 1 base and 2 bases, with 11 bases remaining between them. Combining the CDR3 with reference TRBV19 and TRBJ1-1 gives the whole variable domain DGGITQSPKYLFRKEGQNVTLSCEQNLNHDAMYWYRQDPGQGLRLIYYSQIVNDFQKGDIAEGYSVSREKKESFPLTVTSAQKNPTAFYLCASSIAASANTEAFFGQGTRLTVV.

This clonotype ranks as medium-sized. The gene calls are TRBV6-1 and TRBJ2-7; TRBD1 or TRBD2 may be the D gene (7 bases each). Between the trimmed V and J ends, which lost 5 bases and 6 bases, there was a span of 17 bases. The CDR3 is made up of 14 amino acids. From germline, CDR1 is MNHNS and CDR2 SASEGT. The CDR3 loop is CASSFSRGGGEQYF. In DNA, the CDR3 is TGTGCCAGCAGTTTTTCCAGGGGGGGGGGCGAGCAGTACTTC.